Each of the 27 T cell receptor beta chains below was sequenced from the same sample in a study of T cell responses to AZD1222 COVID-19 vaccine. This table comes from immunoSEQ multiplex PCR, and its TCRdb copy is limited to in-frame clones, with some not included. Found here are over 85,000 clones, more than 85% of them singletons; the top ten hold approximately 5%. The sequenced sample was peripheral blood, obtained on day 0 of AZD1222 vaccination. The receptors were sampled from an adult in good health.

This clone was seen more than once but under ten times. The chain joins TRBV5-1 to TRBJ1-4; tentatively, D is TRBD1 (6 bases). The CDR3 has 14 amino acids. CDR1 and CDR2 from the germline V gene are SGHRS and YFSETQ. V shed 4 bases and J shed 4 bases, with 11 bases lying between them. The CDR3 loop is CASSPGQINEKLFF. DNA of the CDR3: TGCGCCAGCAGCCCGGGACAAATTAATGAAAAACTGTTTTTT. The variable domain in full, with the rest retrieved from reference TRBV5-1 and TRBJ1-4, is KAGVTQTPRYLIKTRGQQVTLSCSPISGHRSVSWYQQTPGQGLQFLFEYFSETQRNKGNFPGRFSGRQFSNSRSEMNVSTLELGDSALYLCASSPGQINEKLFFGSGTQLSVL.

The chain combines TRBV7-8 with TRBJ1-6; D ambiguous. The CDR3 covers 14 residues. V lost 5 bases, J lost 14 bases, and 19 bases lay in between. CDR1 and CDR2 (germline): SGHVS, FQNEAQ. Written as DNA, the CDR3 is TGTGCCAGCAGCAACTCTGAAAACGGATTGACCCTCCACTTT. This gives the protein CASSNSENGLTLHF.

The rearrangement joins TRBV27 to TRBJ2-2; no definite D call. The CDR3 spans 13 residues. The germline gives CDR1 MNHEY, CDR2 SMNVEV (reference sequence). Trimming removed 5 bases from V and 7 bases from J, with 11 bases in between. CDR3 protein: CASSPPYVGELFF. For the CDR3, the DNA is TGTGCCAGCAGTCCCCCATACGTCGGGGAGCTGTTTTTT.

J is TRBJ2-1 and V is TRBV2, with 11 positions matching TRBD1. The ends lost 6 bases at V and 10 bases at J; junction bases unmatched: 8. CDR1 is SNHLY, CDR2 FYNNEI, per germline. CDR3 size: 14 residues. CDR3 loop: CASRSGQGVTEQFF. CDR3 sequence (DNA): TGTGCCAGCAGGTCGGGACAGGGGGTCACGGAGCAGTTCTTC.

J is TRBJ1-2 and V is TRBV14; TRBD1 agrees at 10 bases. CDR1 is SGHDN, CDR2 FVKESK, per germline. After removal of 0 bases from V and 2 bases from J, the junction contained 6 bases not matched to a gene. There are 17 residues in the CDR3. CDR3 in amino acids: CASSQDLKGQGNYGYTF. DNA for the CDR3: TGTGCCAGCAGCCAAGATCTTAAGGGACAGGGGAACTATGGCTACACCTTC.

This clone was found once. The chain carries TRBV2 and TRBJ1-6; the match to TRBD1 covers 10 bases. Losses at the gene ends were 5 bases for V and 4 bases for J; bases not matched to a gene: 5. The germline V gene has CDR1 SNHLY and CDR2 FYNNEI. The CDR3 length is 16 residues. CDR3 coding DNA: TGTGCCAGCAGTCGGGACAGGGGAGTTTATAATTCACCCCTCCACTTT. Protein product: CASSRDRGVYNSPLHF.

This chain connects TRBV24-1 to TRBJ2-5, with D tentatively TRBD2 (6 bases). This CDR3 region has 13 residues. From germline, CDR1 is KGHDR and CDR2 SFDVKD. Trimming shortened V by 3 bases and J by 5 bases, and 9 bases separated the two germline ends. CDR3 sequence (DNA): TGTGCCACCAGTGATGCGGGGAGGGAGACCCAGTACTTC. Translated, it gives CATSDAGRETQYF.

V gene TRBV2 combines with J gene TRBJ1-2, with TRBD1 as a possible D gene (5 bases). The V end was cut by 3 bases, the J end by 0 bases, with 11 bases between. Germline values: CDR1 SNHLY, CDR2 FYNNEI. The CDR3 has 15 amino acids. The CDR3 here is CASSDRIGANYGYTF. DNA for the CDR3: TGTGCCAGCAGTGATCGGATAGGGGCTAACTATGGCTACACCTTC.

The rearrangement links TRBV6-2 or TRBV6-3 to TRBJ1-6, with D perhaps matching TRBD1 (5 bases). Looked up from germline, CDR1 is MNHEY and CDR2 is SVGEGT. The CDR3 sequence is 17 residues long. The V end lost 5 bases, the J end lost 5 bases, and 19 bases lay between the germline ends. CDR3 in amino acids: CASSGLHGGAHNSPLHF. CDR3 DNA: TGTGCCAGCAGTGGCCTCCACGGGGGAGCGCATAATTCACCCCTCCACTTT.

The sample holds many counts of this clone. The V and J genes are TRBV21-1 and TRBJ1-2; TRBD1 was called by the table and not checked on the DNA. TRBV21-1 corresponds to a pseudogene. The CDR3 is made up of 16 amino acids. The CDR3 DNA follows: TGTGCCACCCGCGGGACAGGGGAAGAAAACTACTATGGCTACACCTTC. Translation gives CATRGTGEENYYGYTF.

The chain carries TRBV19 and TRBJ1-2, with D perhaps TRBD1 (5 bases). Trimming took 5 bases from V and 5 from J, leaving 12 bases between them. CDR3 length: 13 amino acids. CDR1 and CDR2 (germline): LNHDA, SQIVND (reference sequence). The CDR3 DNA is TGTGCCAGTAGTCTGGCCGAGGGGTATGGCTACACCTTC. It encodes CASSLAEGYGYTF.

This clone has a handful of counts. Other DNA sequences in this specimen translate into the identical CDR3. V is TRBV5-1 and J is TRBJ2-6; 11 bases line up with TRBD1. Trimming cost V 4 bases and J 1 base; bases outside gene matches: 4. The CDR3 has 17 amino acids. The germline gives CDR1 SGHRS, CDR2 YFSETQ. The CDR3 DNA reads TGCGCCAGCAGCCCCGGACAGGGGGCTTCTGGGGCCAACGTCCTGACTTTC. Residues: CASSPGQGASGANVLTF.

This clone was found once. The V call is TRBV6-2 or TRBV6-3, the J call TRBJ2-1; the D gene is possibly TRBD1 (6 bases). The germline V and J ends were trimmed by 6 bases and 3 bases, with 21 bases remaining between them. CDR1 MNHEY and CDR2 SVGEGT come from the germline V gene. The CDR3 loop spans 17 amino acids. The CDR3 reads CASSRDTAVLNYNEQFF. As DNA, the CDR3 is TGTGCCAGCAGCCGGGACACCGCGGTTCTCAACTACAATGAGCAGTTCTTC.

This chain joins TRBV18 and TRBJ1-1; D uncertain. V was trimmed by 2 bases and J by 5 bases, leaving 9 bases between them. The CDR3 runs 13 residues. Germline V CDR1 and CDR2: KGHSH, LQKENI. CDR3 amino acids: CASSPNFQTEAFF. The CDR3 region has the DNA TGTGCCAGCTCACCAAATTTCCAAACTGAAGCTTTCTTT.

The rearrangement links TRBV7-2 to TRBJ2-1, with 9 bases that match TRBD1. Germline V CDR1 and CDR2: SGHTA, FQGNSA. After removal of 8 bases from V and 5 bases from J, the junction contained 7 bases not matched to a gene. The CDR3 has 14 residues. This CDR3 is CASGTGQGDNEQFF. CDR3 sequence (DNA): TGTGCCAGCGGCACGGGACAGGGCGACAATGAGCAGTTCTTC.

V is TRBV11-1 and J is TRBJ2-7; D possibly corresponds to TRBD2 (5 bases). Trimming removed 5 bases from V and 1 base from J, with 12 bases in between. CDR3 length equals 14 residues. CDR1 and CDR2 from the germline V gene are SGHAT and FQDESV (reference sequence). The CDR3 is CASSNRTLSYEQYF. The DNA of the CDR3 is TGTGCCAGCAGCAATAGGACTTTATCCTACGAGCAGTACTTC.

V gene TRBV2 combines with J gene TRBJ2-2; 7 bases match TRBD2. This CDR3 contains 16 residues. Trimming cost V 3 bases and J 2 bases; bases outside gene matches: 6. The germline V gene encodes CDR1 SNHLY and CDR2 FYNNEI. The CDR3 loop is CASSEGGGRNTGELFF. The CDR3 DNA is TGTGCCAGCAGTGAGGGCGGCGGGAGAAACACCGGGGAGCTGTTTTTT.

This chain joins TRBV27 and TRBJ2-7; tentatively, D is TRBD2 (7 bases). The V end was cut by 0 bases, the J end by 0 bases, with 9 bases between. This CDR3 has 15 residues. The germline gives CDR1 MNHEY, CDR2 SMNVEV (reference sequence). DNA for the CDR3: TGTGCCAGCAGTTTATCAGGGGGGGGCTCCTACGAGCAGTACTTC. The encoded protein is CASSLSGGGSYEQYF.

V gene TRBV7-8 combines with J gene TRBJ1-3; 7 nucleotides agree with TRBD1. This CDR3 is 14 amino acids long. Germline lookup yields CDR1 SGHVS and CDR2 FQNEAQ. Trimming at V came to 5 bases and at J to 1 base, leaving 2 bases not matched to a gene. The CDR3 region is CASSRQGSGNTIYF. CDR3 nucleotides: TGTGCCAGCAGCCGACAGGGATCTGGAAACACCATATATTTT.

The chain employs TRBV29-1 and TRBJ2-1; 7 bases fit TRBD1. This CDR3 has 13 amino acids. V shed 8 bases, J shed 3 bases, and the junction held 7 bases outside the gene matches. Looked up from germline, CDR1 is SQVTM and CDR2 is ANQGSEA. The CDR3 loop is CSYTGVRYNEQFF. CDR3 nucleotide sequence: TGCAGCTACACAGGGGTACGCTACAATGAGCAGTTCTTC.

The sample holds a few counts of this clone. V and J are TRBV19 and TRBJ1-4; D is unresolved. The germline gives CDR1 LNHDA, CDR2 SQIVND (reference sequence). The V end was cut by 6 bases, the J end by 7 bases, with 9 bases between. This CDR3 has 12 residues. DNA for the CDR3: TGTGCCAGTAGGGGATTAAGTGAAAAACTGTTTTTT. Its translation: CASRGLSEKLFF.

The V gene is TRBV19, the J gene TRBJ1-2, with 10 bases fitting TRBD1. V shed 10 bases, J shed 10 bases, and the junction held 12 bases outside the gene matches. This CDR3 has 13 amino acids. Germline CDR1 is LNHDA and CDR2 is SQIVND (reference sequence). CDR3 nucleotides: TGTGCCACCACCCGACAGGGGGCGCGGGACTACACCTTC. Its protein is CATTRQGARDYTF.

The rearrangement links TRBV7-9 to TRBJ1-5; D is undetermined. Germline V gene sequence: CDR1 SEHNR, CDR2 FQNEAQ (reference sequence). The CDR3 is made up of 13 amino acids. Trimming cost V 5 bases and J 7 bases, with 12 bases left between them. Written as DNA, the CDR3 is TGTGCCAGCAGCGATATTGGGTACCAGCCCCAGCATTTT. This codes for CASSDIGYQPQHF.

The chain combines TRBV19 with TRBJ2-7; D is uncertain. Trimming shortened V by 1 base and J by 6 bases, and 7 bases separated the two germline ends. The CDR3 runs 12 residues. Germline CDR1 LNHDA, CDR2 SQIVND (reference sequence). The CDR3 nucleotides are TGTGCCAGTAGTATAGTGGGATCCGAGCAGTACTTC. It yields the protein CASSIVGSEQYF.

CDR3 DNA sequence: TGTGCCAGCAGCGTTTACGGCCAACAGGGGGCCACCGGGGAGCTGTTTTTT. It translates to CASSVYGQQGATGELFF. The chain links TRBV9 to TRBJ2-2, with TRBD1 matching 9 bases. The J segment lost 4 bases and the V segment lost 2 bases, leaving 9 bases of the junction unmatched. Looked up from germline, CDR1 is SGDLS and CDR2 is YYNGEE. The CDR3 has 17 residues.

This sequence joins TRBV19 and TRBJ1-2; possible D gene TRBD1, 6 bases. Germline assignment: CDR1 LNHDA and CDR2 SQIVND (reference sequence). This CDR3 is built from 14 residues. The germline V and J ends were trimmed by 0 bases and 4 bases, with 9 bases remaining between them. CDR3 in amino acids: CASSIERTAYGYTF. CDR3 in DNA: TGTGCCAGTAGTATAGAAAGGACAGCCTATGGCTACACCTTC.

This chain uses TRBV30 with TRBJ1-4, with unresolved D. Germline-derived CDR1 and CDR2 are GTSNPN and SVGIG (reference sequence). Trimming left V 1 base short and J 6 bases short, with 12 bases between. The CDR3 is 14 amino acids. This CDR3 reads CAWSGRGPHEKLFF. CDR3 sequence (DNA): TGTGCCTGGAGTGGCCGGGGTCCGCATGAAAAACTGTTTTTT.